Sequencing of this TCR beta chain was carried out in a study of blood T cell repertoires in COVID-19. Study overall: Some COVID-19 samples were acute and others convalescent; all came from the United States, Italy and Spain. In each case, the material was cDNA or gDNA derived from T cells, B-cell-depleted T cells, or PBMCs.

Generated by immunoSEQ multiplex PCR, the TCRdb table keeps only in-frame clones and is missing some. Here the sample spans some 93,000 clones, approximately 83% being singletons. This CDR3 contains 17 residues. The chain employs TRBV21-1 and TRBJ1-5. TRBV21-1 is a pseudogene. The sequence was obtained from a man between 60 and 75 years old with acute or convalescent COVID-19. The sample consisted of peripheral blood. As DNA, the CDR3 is TGTGCCAGCAGCAAAGTTATGGGGACTGAACCTAATCAGCCCCAGCATTTT. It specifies CASSKVMGTEPNQPQHF.